The 3 T cell receptor beta chains below were found in one sample sequenced in a study of cytomegalovirus exposure and HLA in healthy donors. PCR primers comprised 60 Vbeta and 13 Jbeta primers. Sequencing used immunoSEQ multiplex PCR; TCRdb keeps in-frame clones, though not all of them. The data contain fewer than 250,000 clones, about 78% of them seen just once; the ten biggest clones take up approximately 3.9%. Sequences were obtained from PBMCs. These receptors originate from a male donor in good health and CMV-seronegative.

The rearrangement joins TRBV9 to TRBJ2-3; no clear D. Germline values: CDR1 SGDLS, CDR2 YYNGEE. The CDR3 is 16 amino acids. V was cut by 0 bases and J by 0 bases, with 11 bases left in between. The CDR3 DNA reads as TGTGCCAGCAGCGTAGACCCCCGAGCAAGCACAGATACGCAGTATTTT. The encoded protein is CASSVDPRASTDTQYF.

The CDR3 is CASTALSGRASYNEQFF. The CDR3 DNA reads TGTGCCAGTACCGCTCTTAGCGGGAGGGCTTCTTACAATGAGCAGTTCTTC. This chain links TRBV19 with TRBJ2-1; the match to TRBD2 covers 11 bases. Trimming at V came to 7 bases and at J to 4 bases, leaving 12 bases not matched to a gene. Looked up from germline, CDR1 is LNHDA and CDR2 is SQIVND (reference sequence). The CDR3 covers 17 residues.

This chain uses TRBV2 with TRBJ1-5; TRBD1 aligns across 11 bases. Germline V gene lookup returns CDR1 SNHLY and CDR2 FYNNEI. CDR3 length: 18 residues. J was trimmed by 1 base and V by 3 bases; bases with no gene match: 8. The CDR3 nucleotides read TGTGCCAGCAGTGACCCGGGACAGGGGGTGAGGAGCAATCAGCCCCAGCATTTT. It specifies CASSDPGQGVRSNQPQHF.